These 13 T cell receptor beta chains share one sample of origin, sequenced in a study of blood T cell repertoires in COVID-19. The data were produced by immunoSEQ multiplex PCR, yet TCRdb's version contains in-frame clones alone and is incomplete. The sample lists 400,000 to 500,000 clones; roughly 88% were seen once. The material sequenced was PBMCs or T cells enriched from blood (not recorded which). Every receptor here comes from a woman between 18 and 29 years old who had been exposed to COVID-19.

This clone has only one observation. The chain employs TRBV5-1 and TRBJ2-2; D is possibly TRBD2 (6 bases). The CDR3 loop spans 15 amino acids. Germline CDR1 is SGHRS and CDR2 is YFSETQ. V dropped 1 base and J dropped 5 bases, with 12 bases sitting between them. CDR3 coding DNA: TGCGCCAGCAGCTTGCGAGCGACTAGTACCGGGGAGCTGTTTTTT. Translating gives CASSLRATSTGELFF.

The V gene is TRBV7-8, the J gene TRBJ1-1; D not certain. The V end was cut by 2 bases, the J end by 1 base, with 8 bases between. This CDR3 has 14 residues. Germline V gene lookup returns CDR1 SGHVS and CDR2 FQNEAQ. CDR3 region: CASSLPGENTEAFF. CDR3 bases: TGTGCCAGCAGCTTACCCGGTGAGAACACTGAAGCTTTCTTT.

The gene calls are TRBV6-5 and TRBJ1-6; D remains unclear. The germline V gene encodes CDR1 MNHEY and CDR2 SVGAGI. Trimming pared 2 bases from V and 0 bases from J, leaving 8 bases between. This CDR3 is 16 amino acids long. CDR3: CASSYGDYSYNSPLHF. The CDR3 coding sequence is TGTGCCAGCAGTTACGGAGACTACTCCTATAATTCACCCCTCCACTTT.

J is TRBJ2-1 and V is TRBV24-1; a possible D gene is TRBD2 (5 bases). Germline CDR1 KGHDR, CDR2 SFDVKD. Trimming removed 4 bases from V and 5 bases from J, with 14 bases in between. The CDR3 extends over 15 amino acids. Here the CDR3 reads CATSDTGKMNNEQFF. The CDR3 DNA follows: TGTGCCACCAGTGACACCGGGAAAATGAACAATGAGCAGTTCTTC.

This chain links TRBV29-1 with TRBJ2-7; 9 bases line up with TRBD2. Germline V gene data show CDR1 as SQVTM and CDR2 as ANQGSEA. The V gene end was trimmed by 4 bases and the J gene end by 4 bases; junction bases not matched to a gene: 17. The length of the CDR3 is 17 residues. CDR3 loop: CSVVGNLLGSGGYEQYF. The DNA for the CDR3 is TGCAGCGTTGTGGGGAATTTGCTGGGTAGCGGGGGATACGAGCAGTACTTC.

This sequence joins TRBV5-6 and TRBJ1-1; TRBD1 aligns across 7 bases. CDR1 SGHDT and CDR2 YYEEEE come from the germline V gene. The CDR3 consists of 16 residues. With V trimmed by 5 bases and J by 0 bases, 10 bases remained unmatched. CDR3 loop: CASRQGIQFMNTEAFF. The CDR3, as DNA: TGTGCCAGCAGACAGGGGATCCAATTCATGAACACTGAAGCTTTCTTT. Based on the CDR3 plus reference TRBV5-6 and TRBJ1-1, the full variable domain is DAGVTQSPTHLIKTRGQQVTLRCSPKSGHDTVSWYQQALGQGPQFIFQYYEEEERQRGNFPDRFSGHQFPNYSSELNVNALLLGDSALYLCASRQGIQFMNTEAFFGQGTRLTVV.

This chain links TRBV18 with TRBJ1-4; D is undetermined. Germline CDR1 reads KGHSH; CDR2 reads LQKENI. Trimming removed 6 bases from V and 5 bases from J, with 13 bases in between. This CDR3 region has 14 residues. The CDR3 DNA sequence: TGTGCCAGCTCTCCGACACGGATGAATGAAAAACTGTTTTTT. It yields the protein CASSPTRMNEKLFF.

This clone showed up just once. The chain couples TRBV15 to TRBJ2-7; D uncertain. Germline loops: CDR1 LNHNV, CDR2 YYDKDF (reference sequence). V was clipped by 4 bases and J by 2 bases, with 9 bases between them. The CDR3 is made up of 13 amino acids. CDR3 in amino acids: CATSTPGAYEQYF. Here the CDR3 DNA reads TGTGCCACCAGCACGCCGGGTGCCTACGAGCAGTACTTC.

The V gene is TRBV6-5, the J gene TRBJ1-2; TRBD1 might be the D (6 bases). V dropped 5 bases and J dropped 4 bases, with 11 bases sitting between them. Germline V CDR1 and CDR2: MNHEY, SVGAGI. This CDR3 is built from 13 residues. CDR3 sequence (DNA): TGTGCCAGCAGTCTCAGGGGCGGCTATGGCTACACCTTC. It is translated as CASSLRGGYGYTF.

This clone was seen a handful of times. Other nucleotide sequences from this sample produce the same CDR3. CDR3 bases: TGTGCCAGCAGTGCACAGGGAGGGAGCAATCAGCCCCAGCATTTT. Translated, it gives CASSAQGGSNQPQHF. J is TRBJ1-5 and V is TRBV6-4; weak D call: TRBD1 (6 bases). The CDR3 has 15 amino acids. In germline, CDR1 is MRHNA, CDR2 SNTAGT. V was pared by 4 bases and J by 1 base, with 11 bases between.

As DNA, the CDR3 is TGTGCCAGTAGTACTTCGGACAGGCACACCTCACCCCTCCACTTT. Amino acid sequence: CASSTSDRHTSPLHF. This chain connects TRBV19 to TRBJ1-6; 7 positions match TRBD1. V lost 4 bases, J lost 10 bases, and 10 bases stayed unmatched. This CDR3 region has 15 residues. Germline V lookup: CDR1 LNHDA, CDR2 SQIVND (reference sequence).

The CDR3 here is CASSKAGGPEEQYF. The CDR3 nucleotides read TGTGCCAGCAGTAAAGCGGGAGGGCCTGAAGAGCAGTACTTC. This chain connects TRBV6-2 or TRBV6-3 to TRBJ2-7, with 10 positions matching TRBD2. The CDR3 is 14 amino acids. The germline gives CDR1 MNHEY, CDR2 SVGEGT. Losses at the gene ends were 5 bases for V and 7 bases for J; bases not matched to a gene: 8.

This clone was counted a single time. The CDR3 DNA is TGTGCCAGCAGGACAGGGGGGTTGCAGCCCCAGCATTTT. It yields the protein CASRTGGLQPQHF. The chain combines TRBV28 with TRBJ1-5, with 9 bases matching TRBD1. CDR3 length: 13 amino acids. CDR1 is MDHEN, CDR2 SYDVKM, per germline. J lost 7 bases, V lost 6 bases, and 4 bases had no gene match.